The present T cell receptor (beta chain) was sequenced within a study of radiation and T cells in renal cell carcinoma. Study results and caveats: Pretreatment tumor biopsies were lacking, so baseline clonotypes are unknown. In blood, top tumor clones expanded by 2 weeks, shrinking by 4.

The table came from immunoSEQ multiplex PCR; TCRdb's copy has only in-frame clones and leaves some out. The data contain tens of thousands of clones, around 72% of them seen just once; the ten biggest clones take up less than 7.5%. As concerns this clone: The antigen is not known.

The germline V and J ends were trimmed by 3 bases and 7 bases, with 9 bases remaining between them. Germline V gene data show CDR1 as LNHNV and CDR2 as YYDKDF (reference sequence). The CDR3 consists of 13 residues. Indicated time point: baseline pretreatment blood. Regarding treatment: 15 Gy SBRT to primary tumor, nephrectomy 4 weeks later. The material was blood, obtained from a patient whose treatment included radiotherapy and nephrectomy. The receptor was isolated from a man aged 55-75 years with renal cell carcinoma. The rearrangement joins TRBV15 to TRBJ2-2; D gene uncertain. The CDR3 reads CATSSGVSGELFF. The CDR3 DNA follows: TGTGCCACCAGCAGTGGGGTTAGCGGGGAGCTGTTTTTT.